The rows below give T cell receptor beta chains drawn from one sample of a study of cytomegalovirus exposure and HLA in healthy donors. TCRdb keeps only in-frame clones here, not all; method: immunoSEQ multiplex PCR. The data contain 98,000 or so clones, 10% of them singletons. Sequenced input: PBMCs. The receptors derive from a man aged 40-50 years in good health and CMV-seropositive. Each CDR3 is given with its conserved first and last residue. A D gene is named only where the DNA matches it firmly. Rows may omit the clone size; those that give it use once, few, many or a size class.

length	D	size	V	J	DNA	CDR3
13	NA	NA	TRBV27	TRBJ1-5	TGTGCCAGCAGTTTAAGACAGTATCAGCCCCAGCATTTT	CASSLRQYQPQHF
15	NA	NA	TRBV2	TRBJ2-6	TGTGCCAGCAGTGCCCAGGGGCCTGGGGCCAACGTCCTGACTTTC	CASSAQGPGANVLTF
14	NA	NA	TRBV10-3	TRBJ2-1	TGTGCCATCAGTGAGTCGACAAGCTACAATGAGCAGTTCTTC	CAISESTSYNEQFF
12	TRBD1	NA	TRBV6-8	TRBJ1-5	TGTGCCGGAGACAGGGGAAGTCAGCCCCAGCATTTT	CAGDRGSQPQHF
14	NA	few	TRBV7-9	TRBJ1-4	TGTGCCAGCAGCTTCTATGCAACTAATGAAAAACTGTTTTTT	CASSFYATNEKLFF
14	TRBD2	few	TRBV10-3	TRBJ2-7	TGTGCCACAGGGCTAGCGGGCCATTCCTACGAGCAGTACTTC	CATGLAGHSYEQYF
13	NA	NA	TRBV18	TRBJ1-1	TGTGCCAGCTCACCACCGGCGAACACTGAAGCTTTCTTT	CASSPPANTEAFF
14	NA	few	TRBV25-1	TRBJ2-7	TGTGCCAGCAGCCATTCGACAGTCTCCTACGAGCAGTACTTC	CASSHSTVSYEQYF
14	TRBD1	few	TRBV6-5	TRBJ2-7	TGTGCCAGCAGTACACAGGGGCCCATCTACGAGCAGTACTTC	CASSTQGPIYEQYF
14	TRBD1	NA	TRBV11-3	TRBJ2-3	TGTGCCAGCAGCCTGACAGGGGTCGCAGATACGCAGTATTTT	CASSLTGVADTQYF
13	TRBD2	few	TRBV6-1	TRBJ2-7	TGTGCCGGCCGACTAGCGGGGTATTACGAGCAGTACTTC	CAGRLAGYYEQYF
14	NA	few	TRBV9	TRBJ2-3	TGTGCCAGCAGCGTAGGCTTCACTGTGGATACGCAGTATTTT	CASSVGFTVDTQYF
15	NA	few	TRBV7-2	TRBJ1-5	TGTGCCAGCAGCTTAGCCCGTAGGGGGAATCAGCCCCAGCATTTT	CASSLARRGNQPQHF
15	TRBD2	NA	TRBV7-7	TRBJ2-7	TGTGCTAGCAGCCCCGGGGGGAAGCGGGCCTACGAGCAGTACTTC	CASSPGGKRAYEQYF
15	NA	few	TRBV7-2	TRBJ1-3	TGTGCCAGCAGCTTTAGTTTCCGGGGTGGAAACACCATATATTTT	CASSFSFRGGNTIYF
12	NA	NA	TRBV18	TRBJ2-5	TGTGCCAGCTCCTACCTAGGAGAGACCCAGTACTTC	CASSYLGETQYF
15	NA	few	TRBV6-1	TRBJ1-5	TGTGCCAGCAGTGAAGCCTCCAGAACGGGAAGGCCCCAGCATTTT	CASSEASRTGRPQHF
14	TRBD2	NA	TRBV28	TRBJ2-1	TGTGCCAGCCAAAGCGGGAGGGCCCGCAATGAGCAGTTCTTC	CASQSGRARNEQFF
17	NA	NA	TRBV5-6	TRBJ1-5	TGTGCCAGCAGCTTGGCGGGGGGCAGGTTGAGCAATCAGCCCCAGCATTTT	CASSLAGGRLSNQPQHF
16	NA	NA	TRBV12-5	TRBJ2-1	TGTGCTAGTGGCATGATCTTGGGGCGGGAAAGCGGTGAGCAGTTCTTC	CASGMILGRESGEQFF
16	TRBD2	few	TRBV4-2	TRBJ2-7	TGTGCCAGCAGCCAAGGGACCGGGACTAGCGAATACGAGCAGTACTTC	CASSQGTGTSEYEQYF
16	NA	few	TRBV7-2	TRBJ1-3	TGTGCCAGCAGCTTACAGGGGCTGGTATTTGGAAACACCATATATTTT	CASSLQGLVFGNTIYF
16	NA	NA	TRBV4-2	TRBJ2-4	TGTGCCAGCAGCCAAGAGATCAGGACTGGCAAAAACATTCAGTACTTC	CASSQEIRTGKNIQYF
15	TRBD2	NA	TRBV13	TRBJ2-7	TGTGCCAGCAGCCCTAGCGGGAGGGCCCTATACGAGCAGTACTTC	CASSPSGRALYEQYF
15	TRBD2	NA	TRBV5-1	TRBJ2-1	TGCGCCAGCAGCTTGGGGGGGACTACCTACAATGAGCAGTTCTTC	CASSLGGTTYNEQFF
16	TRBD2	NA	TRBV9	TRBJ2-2	TGTGCCAGCAGCCCCTCGGGCGGGAGGCTAGGAGGGGAGCTGTTTTTT	CASSPSGGRLGGELFF
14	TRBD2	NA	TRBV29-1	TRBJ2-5	TGCAGCGTTGGTACTAGCGGGGCTCGAGAGACCCAGTACTTC	CSVGTSGARETQYF
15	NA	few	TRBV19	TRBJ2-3	TGTGCCAGTAGGGTAACGACAGTCAGCACAGATACGCAGTATTTT	CASRVTTVSTDTQYF
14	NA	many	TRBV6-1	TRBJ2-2	TGTGCCAGCAGCCAAGAGGGCGGGGCCGGGGAGCTGTTTTTT	CASSQEGGAGELFF
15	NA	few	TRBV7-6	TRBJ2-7	TGTGCCAGCAGCTTAGAGGTCGGACTACCCTACGAGCAGTACTTC	CASSLEVGLPYEQYF
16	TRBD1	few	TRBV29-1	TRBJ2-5	TGCAGCGTTGAAAGGGGGACAGGGTCGTTCCAAGAGACCCAGTACTTC	CSVERGTGSFQETQYF
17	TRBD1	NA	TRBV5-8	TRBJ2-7	TGTGCCAGCAGCTTGGTGATAAGGACAGGGAGATTCTACGAGCAGTACTTC	CASSLVIRTGRFYEQYF